This entry features one T cell receptor (beta chain) sequence. Its antigen remains unknown. The junction departs from germline at one end; a sequencing error may be responsible. With a constant-region primer, TCR beta cDNA was made from 400 to 550 ng of total RNA. Three nested multiplex PCR rounds of slightly modified ARM-PCR generated TCR beta libraries. It was with TRBV1-TRBV30 forward primers and a C-beta reverse primer that the first two PCR rounds were run, at roughly 10 cycles each. TCRdb fed the multiplex PCR reads into MiXCR, producing one record per CDR3 protein. The table lists under 45,000 distinct CDR3 sequences, 70% to 80% of them singletons. CDR3 length equals 15 residues. CDR1 SGHNT and CDR2 YENEEA come from the germline V gene. This sample is part of a study of tumor-infiltrating lymphocytes in primary liver carcinoma. General study findings and limits: Roughly 7.5-25% of top clones, and no more, occurred in all five tumor regions. Tumor top-250-clone fraction significantly exceeded that of blood (p = 0.039). The overlap of tumor-adjacent and tumor-blood pairs was smaller than that of tumor region pairs.

Co-extraction of RNA and DNA was performed on about 19-32 mg of unsorted bulk tissue. Samples were taken from five separate regions of every tumor. This chain uses TRBV11-3 with TRBJ1-5; possibly TRBD1 for D (5 bases). Sequenced: liver tumor tissue from sampling region 4. Described subset: tumor region T4, right-lateral pole. The sequence was obtained from a man aged 35 to 55 with primary liver carcinoma and hepatitis B virus infection. The CDR3 bases are TGTGCCAGCAGCCTAGATCGGGGGGTGGCTCAACCCCAGCATTTT. Protein sequence: CASSLDRGVAQPQHF.